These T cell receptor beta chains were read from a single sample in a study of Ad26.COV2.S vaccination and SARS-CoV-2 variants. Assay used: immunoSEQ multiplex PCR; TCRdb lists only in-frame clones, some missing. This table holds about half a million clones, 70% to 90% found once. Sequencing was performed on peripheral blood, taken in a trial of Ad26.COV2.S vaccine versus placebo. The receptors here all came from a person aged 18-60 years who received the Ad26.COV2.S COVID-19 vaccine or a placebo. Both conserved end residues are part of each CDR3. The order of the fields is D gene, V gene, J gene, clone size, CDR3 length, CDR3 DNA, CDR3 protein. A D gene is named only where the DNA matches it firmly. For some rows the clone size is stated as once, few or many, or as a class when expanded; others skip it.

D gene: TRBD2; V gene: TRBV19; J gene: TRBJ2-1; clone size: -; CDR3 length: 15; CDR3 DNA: TGTGCCAGTACTGGTCTAGCGGACTCCTACAATGAGCAGTTCTTC; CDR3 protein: CASTGLADSYNEQFF
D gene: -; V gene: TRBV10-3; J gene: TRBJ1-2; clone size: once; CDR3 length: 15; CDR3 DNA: TGTGCCACCCAACTACAGGGCCTAGGTGGAGGTGGCTACACCTTC; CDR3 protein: CATQLQGLGGGGYTF
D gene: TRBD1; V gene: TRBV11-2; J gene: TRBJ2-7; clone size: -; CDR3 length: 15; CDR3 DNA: TGTGCCAGCAGCTACCGACAGGGAAGTACCCCGGGGCAGTACTTC; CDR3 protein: CASSYRQGSTPGQYF
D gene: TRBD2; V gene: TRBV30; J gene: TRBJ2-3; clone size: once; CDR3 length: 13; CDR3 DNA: TGTGCCTGGCGGGGGGGCCCTATAGATACGCAGTATTTT; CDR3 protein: CAWRGGPIDTQYF
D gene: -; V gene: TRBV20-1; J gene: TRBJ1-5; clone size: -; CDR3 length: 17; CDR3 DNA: TGCAGTGCTAGTAGTTGGGGGGCCGACCGACTCAATCAGCCCCAGCATTTT; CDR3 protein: CSASSWGADRLNQPQHF
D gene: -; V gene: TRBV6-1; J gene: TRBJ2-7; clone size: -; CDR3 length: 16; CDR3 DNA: TGTGCCAGCAGTGAAGGGATGTCGGCAGGTAGCTACGAGCAGTACTTC; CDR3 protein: CASSEGMSAGSYEQYF
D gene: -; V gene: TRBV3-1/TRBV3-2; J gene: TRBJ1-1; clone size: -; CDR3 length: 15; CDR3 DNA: TGTGCCAGCAGCCAAGATGGGGGGCGAGTGGCTGAAGCTTTCTTT; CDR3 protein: CASSQDGGRVAEAFF
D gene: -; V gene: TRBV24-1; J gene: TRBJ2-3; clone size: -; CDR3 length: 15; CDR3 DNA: TGTGCCACCAGTGACAGGGGTAGATCCACAGATACGCAGTATTTT; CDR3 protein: CATSDRGRSTDTQYF
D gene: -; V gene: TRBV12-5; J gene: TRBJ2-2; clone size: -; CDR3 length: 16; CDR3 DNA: TGTGCTAGTGGTTTGGTACTAGGGAAGAACACCGGGGAGCTGTTTTTT; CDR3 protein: CASGLVLGKNTGELFF
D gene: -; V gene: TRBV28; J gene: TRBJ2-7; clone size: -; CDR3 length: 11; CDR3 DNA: TGTGCCAGCAGTGTCTCCTACGAGCAGTACTTC; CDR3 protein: CASSVSYEQYF
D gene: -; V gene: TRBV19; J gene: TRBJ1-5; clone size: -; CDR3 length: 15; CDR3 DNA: TGTGCCAGTAGTTCCCAGGGACGGATCAATCAGCCCCAGCATTTT; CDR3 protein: CASSSQGRINQPQHF
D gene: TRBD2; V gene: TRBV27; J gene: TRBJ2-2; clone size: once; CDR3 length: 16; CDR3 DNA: TGTGCCAGCAGTTTAGCGGGAGGGTCGAACACCGGGGAGCTGTTTTTT; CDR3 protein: CASSLAGGSNTGELFF
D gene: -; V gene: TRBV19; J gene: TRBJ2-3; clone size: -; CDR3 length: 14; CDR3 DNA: TGTGCCAGTAGTATGGATGGTCGCACAGATACGCAGTATTTT; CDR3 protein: CASSMDGRTDTQYF
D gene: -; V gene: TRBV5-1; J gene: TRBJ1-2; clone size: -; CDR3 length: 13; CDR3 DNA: TGCGCCAGCAGCTTGGGAACACTCGGGGGCTACACCTTC; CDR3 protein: CASSLGTLGGYTF
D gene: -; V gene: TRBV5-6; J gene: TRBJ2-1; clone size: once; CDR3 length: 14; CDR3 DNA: TGTGCCAGCAGCTTAAGGTCGTTAAACAATGAGCAGTTCTTC; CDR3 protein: CASSLRSLNNEQFF
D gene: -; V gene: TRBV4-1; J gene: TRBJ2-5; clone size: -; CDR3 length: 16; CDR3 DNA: TGCGCCAGCAGCCAAGATGAGGTGGGACATGTAAAGACCCAGTACTTC; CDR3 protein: CASSQDEVGHVKTQYF
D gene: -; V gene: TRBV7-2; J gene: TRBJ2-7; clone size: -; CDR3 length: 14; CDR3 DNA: TGTGCCAGCAGCTTATCCGCAGGAGTCGTCGAGCAGTACTTC; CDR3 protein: CASSLSAGVVEQYF
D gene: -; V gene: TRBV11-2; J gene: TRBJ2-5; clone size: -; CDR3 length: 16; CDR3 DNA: TGTGCCAGCAGCTTGACACTCGAGTGGACAATGGAGACCCAGTACTTC; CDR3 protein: CASSLTLEWTMETQYF
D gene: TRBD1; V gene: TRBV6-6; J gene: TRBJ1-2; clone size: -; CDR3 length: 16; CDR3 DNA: TGTGCCAGCAGTCAGGGGACAGGGGGGAAAAACTATGGCTACACCTTC; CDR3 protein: CASSQGTGGKNYGYTF
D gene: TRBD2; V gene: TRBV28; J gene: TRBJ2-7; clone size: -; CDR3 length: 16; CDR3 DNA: TGTGCCACTGAGGTTAGCGGGAGACCTTACACCTACGAGCAGTACTTC; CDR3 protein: CATEVSGRPYTYEQYF
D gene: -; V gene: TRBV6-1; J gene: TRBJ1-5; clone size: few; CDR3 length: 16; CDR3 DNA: TGTGCCAGCAGTGATTCCGTGGCGCGGAGCAATCAGCCCCAGCATTTT; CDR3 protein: CASSDSVARSNQPQHF
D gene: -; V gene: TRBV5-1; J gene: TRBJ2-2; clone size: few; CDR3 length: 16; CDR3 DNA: TGCGCCAGCAGCGGCGACAGGGAGGTGAACACCGGGGAGCTGTTTTTT; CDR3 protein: CASSGDREVNTGELFF